This T cell receptor beta chain derives from a study of blood T cell repertoires in COVID-19. About the study: The United States, Italy and Spain provided the acute and convalescent COVID-19 samples. PBMCs, B-cell-depleted T cells, or T cells were the source of the cDNA or gDNA that made up the material.

Assay used: immunoSEQ multiplex PCR; TCRdb lists only in-frame clones, some missing. The sample lists approximately 240,000 clones, roughly 80% occurring once. Germline V gene data show CDR1 as MNHEY and CDR2 as SMNVEV (reference sequence). J gave up 3 bases and V 1 base, and 6 bases lay outside the gene matches. This CDR3 contains 16 residues. Sequencing was performed on peripheral blood. This clonotype was obtained from a woman of 80 years or more with active or convalescent COVID-19. V usage is TRBV27 and J usage is TRBJ2-3; the match to TRBD2 covers 8 bases. The CDR3, as DNA: TGTGCCAGCAGTTTATACGGCGTAGCGGGGACAGATACGCAGTATTTT. Protein sequence: CASSLYGVAGTDTQYF.